This is a list of T cell receptor beta chains from one sample in a study of metastatic and nonmetastatic thyroid tumors. TCRdb reprocessed the PCR reads using MiXCR. The data contain 75,000 to 95,000 clones, 12% of them singletons. The material sequenced was blood. The receptor source for this set is a female donor with papillary thyroid cancer or a benign thyroid nodule (not recorded which). Some clones in this sample may be carry-over from other donors' samples. The CDR3 runs from the conserved cysteine through the conserved F or W. A D gene is named only where the DNA matches it firmly. Expanded clones are given a class, and other clones once, few, many or no size at all.

DNA	CDR3	size	D	length	J	V
TGTGCCAGCAGCGTAGCGGTGGGAGGAACCGGGGAGCCCCAGTACTTC	CASSVAVGGTGEPQYF	-	-	16	TRBJ2-5	TRBV9
TGCGCCAGCAGCTTTCAAACAGGGGGGGGAGAGACCCAGTACTTC	CASSFQTGGGETQYF	many	-	15	TRBJ2-5	TRBV5-1
TGTGCCACCAGCAGAGTACGATCAGGGGTAACTGGGGCCAACGTCCTGACTTTC	CATSRVRSGVTGANVLTF	many	-	18	TRBJ2-6	TRBV15
TGCAGTGCGCTCACCGCCGGGACAGGGAACACTGAAGCTTTCTTT	CSALTAGTGNTEAFF	many	TRBD1	15	TRBJ1-1	TRBV20-1
TGTGCCAGCAGCCCTAGTGCGTCTTCTTTTGAGCAGTTCTTC	CASSPSASSFEQFF	many	-	14	TRBJ2-1	TRBV11-3
TGTGCCAGCATGTGGGGCGCCGAGCAGTACTTC	CASMWGAEQYF	many	-	11	TRBJ2-7	TRBV2
TGTGCCAGCAGCCAGGCATCAATTCCCTACGAGCAGTACTTC	CASSQASIPYEQYF	many	-	14	TRBJ2-7	TRBV11-2
TGCGCCAGCAGCTTGGGGCCTGGCGTCAGCTACGAGCAGTACTTC	CASSLGPGVSYEQYF	many	-	15	TRBJ2-7	TRBV5-1
TGTACCAGCAGTCGCGGGGGGTTCCTGAGCACTGAAGCTTTCTTT	CTSSRGGFLSTEAFF	few	-	15	TRBJ1-1	TRBV6-1
TGTGCCAGCAGCCCCGGCGCAGGGTACGGCAATCAGCCCCAGCATTTT	CASSPGAGYGNQPQHF	many	-	16	TRBJ1-5	TRBV3-1
TGTGCCAGCAGCGTGGTGGAGAGCTCCTACAATGAGCAGTTCTTC	CASSVVESSYNEQFF	many	-	15	TRBJ2-1	TRBV7-2
TGTGCCAGCAGCCCTGAATGGAATCAGCCCCAGCATTTT	CASSPEWNQPQHF	many	-	13	TRBJ1-5	TRBV6-2/TRBV6-3
TGTGCCAGCAGCAGACAGGGGGGAGGGACTGAAGCTTTCTTT	CASSRQGGGTEAFF	many	TRBD1	14	TRBJ1-1	TRBV9
TGCGCCAGCAGCCAATACGGTAACACCGGGGAGCTGTTTTTT	CASSQYGNTGELFF	many	-	14	TRBJ2-2	TRBV4-3
TGTGCCAGCAGTTTTCGGGCCCCAGGGGGTGATCAGCCCCAGCATTTT	CASSFRAPGGDQPQHF	many	TRBD1	16	TRBJ1-5	TRBV28
TGTGCCTGTACTGTGGGGCGTAATTCACCCCTCCACTTT	CACTVGRNSPLHF	-	-	13	TRBJ1-6	TRBV30
TGTGCCAGCAGTTACCGGACAGGGGGTTGGGAAAAACTGTTTTTT	CASSYRTGGWEKLFF	many	TRBD1	15	TRBJ1-4	TRBV6-6
TGCGCCAGCAGCCGGAGGCGAGTCACCGGGGAGCTGTTTTTT	CASSRRRVTGELFF	many	-	14	TRBJ2-2	TRBV4-1
TGTGCCAGCAGCCAAGGTCTGGCGTATACTCAGTATTTT	CASSQGLAYTQYF	-	-	13	TRBJ2-3	TRBV7-2
TGTGCCAGCAGCTTCCCCCCCACCATTCGGGGAGAGGGCGAGCAGTACTTC	CASSFPPTIRGEGEQYF	-	-	17	TRBJ2-7	TRBV11-2
TGTGCCAGCAGCGTCGGGCCGAGCTTTTACAATGAGCAGTTCTTC	CASSVGPSFYNEQFF	few	-	15	TRBJ2-1	TRBV2
TGTGCCAGCTCACCACGGGGAGGGGCCTTAGACGAGCAGTACTTC	CASSPRGGALDEQYF	many	TRBD2	15	TRBJ2-7	TRBV18